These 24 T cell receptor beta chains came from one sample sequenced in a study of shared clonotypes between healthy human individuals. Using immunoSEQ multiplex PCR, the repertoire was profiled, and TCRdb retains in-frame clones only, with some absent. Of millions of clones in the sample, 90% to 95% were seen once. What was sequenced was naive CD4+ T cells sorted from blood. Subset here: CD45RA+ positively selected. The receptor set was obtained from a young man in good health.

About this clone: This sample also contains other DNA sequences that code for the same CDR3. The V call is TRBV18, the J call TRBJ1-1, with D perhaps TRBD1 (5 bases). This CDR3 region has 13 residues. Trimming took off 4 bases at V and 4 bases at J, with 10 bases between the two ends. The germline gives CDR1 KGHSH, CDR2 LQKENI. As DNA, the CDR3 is TGTGCCAGCTCACTTGGGACCGGCACTGAAGCTTTCTTT. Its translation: CASSLGTGTEAFF.

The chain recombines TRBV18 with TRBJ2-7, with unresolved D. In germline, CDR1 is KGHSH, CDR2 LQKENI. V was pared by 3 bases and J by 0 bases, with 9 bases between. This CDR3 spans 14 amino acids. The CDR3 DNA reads TGTGCCAGCTCACCTAGCCCGAGCTCCTACGAGCAGTACTTC. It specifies CASSPSPSSYEQYF.

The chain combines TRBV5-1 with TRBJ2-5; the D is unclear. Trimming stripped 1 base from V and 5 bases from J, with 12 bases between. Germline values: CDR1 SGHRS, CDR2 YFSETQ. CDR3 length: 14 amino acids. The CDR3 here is CASSLNGPSETQYF. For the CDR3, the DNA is TGCGCCAGCAGCTTGAACGGGCCATCGGAGACCCAGTACTTC.

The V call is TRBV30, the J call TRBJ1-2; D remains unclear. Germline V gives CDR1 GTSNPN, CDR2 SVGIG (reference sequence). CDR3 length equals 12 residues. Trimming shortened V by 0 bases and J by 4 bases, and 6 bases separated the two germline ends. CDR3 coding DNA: TGTGCCTGGAGTGTATCGCCCTATGGCTACACCTTC. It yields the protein CAWSVSPYGYTF.

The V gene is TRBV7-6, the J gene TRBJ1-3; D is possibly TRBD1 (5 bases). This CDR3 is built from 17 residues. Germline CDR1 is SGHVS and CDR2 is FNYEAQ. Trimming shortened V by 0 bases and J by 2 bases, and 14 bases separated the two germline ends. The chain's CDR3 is CASSLARKGVTGNTIYF. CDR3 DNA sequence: TGTGCCAGCAGCTTAGCGCGGAAAGGGGTCACTGGAAACACCATATATTTT.

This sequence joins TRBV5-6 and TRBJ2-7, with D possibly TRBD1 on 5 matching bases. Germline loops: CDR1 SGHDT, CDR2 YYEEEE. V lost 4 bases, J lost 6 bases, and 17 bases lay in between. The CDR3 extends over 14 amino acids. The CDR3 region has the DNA TGTGCCAGCAGCCCTCCCGGTAGGGGCCGCGAGCAGTACTTC. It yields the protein CASSPPGRGREQYF.

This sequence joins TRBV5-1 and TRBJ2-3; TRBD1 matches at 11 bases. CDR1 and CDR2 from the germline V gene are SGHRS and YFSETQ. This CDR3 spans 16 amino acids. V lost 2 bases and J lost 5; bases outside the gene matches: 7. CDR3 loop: CASSLRRTGGIDTQYF. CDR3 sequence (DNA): TGCGCCAGCAGCTTAAGAAGGACAGGGGGCATAGATACGCAGTATTTT.

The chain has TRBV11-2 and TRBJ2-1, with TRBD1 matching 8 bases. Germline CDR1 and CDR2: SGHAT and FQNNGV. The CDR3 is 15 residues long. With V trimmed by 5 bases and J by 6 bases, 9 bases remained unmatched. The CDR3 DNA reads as TGTGCCAGCAGCCCCGGGCAGGGGGCTGTCAATGAGCAGTTCTTC. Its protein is CASSPGQGAVNEQFF.

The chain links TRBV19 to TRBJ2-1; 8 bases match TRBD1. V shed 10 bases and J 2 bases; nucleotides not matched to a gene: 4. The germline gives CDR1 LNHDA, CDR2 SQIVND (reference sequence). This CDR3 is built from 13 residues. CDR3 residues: CATRDRPYNEQFF. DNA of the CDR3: TGTGCCACCCGGGACAGGCCCTACAATGAGCAGTTCTTC. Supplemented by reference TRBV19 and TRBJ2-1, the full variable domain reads DGGITQSPKYLFRKEGQNVTLSCEQNLNHDAMYWYRQDPGQGLRLIYYSQIVNDFQKGDIAEGYSVSREKKESFPLTVTSAQKNPTAFYLCATRDRPYNEQFFGPGTRLTVL.

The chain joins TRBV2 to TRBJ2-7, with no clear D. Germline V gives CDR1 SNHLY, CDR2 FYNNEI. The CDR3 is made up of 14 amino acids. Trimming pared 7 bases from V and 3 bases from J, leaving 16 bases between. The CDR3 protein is CASNREGASYEQYF. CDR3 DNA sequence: TGTGCCAGCAACCGAGAAGGCGCGAGCTACGAGCAGTACTTC.

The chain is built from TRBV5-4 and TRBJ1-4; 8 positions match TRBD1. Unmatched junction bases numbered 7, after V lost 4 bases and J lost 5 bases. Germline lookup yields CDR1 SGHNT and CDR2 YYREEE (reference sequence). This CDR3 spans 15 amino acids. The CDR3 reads CASSLDRAGNEKLFF. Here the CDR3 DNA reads TGTGCCAGCAGCCTGGACAGGGCGGGGAATGAAAAACTGTTTTTT.

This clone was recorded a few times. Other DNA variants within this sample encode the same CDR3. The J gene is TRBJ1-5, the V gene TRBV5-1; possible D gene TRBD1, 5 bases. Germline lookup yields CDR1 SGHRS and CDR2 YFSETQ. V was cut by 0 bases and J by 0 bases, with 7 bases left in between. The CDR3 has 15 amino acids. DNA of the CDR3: TGCGCCAGCAGCTTGGAGGGGAATAGCAATCAGCCCCAGCATTTT. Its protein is CASSLEGNSNQPQHF.

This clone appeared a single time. CDR3 protein: CASSLDGGGRPQHF. In DNA form, the CDR3 reads TGTGCCAGCAGTCTCGACGGGGGGGGTCGGCCCCAGCATTTT. This sequence joins TRBV28 and TRBJ1-5; possible D gene TRBD1, 5 bases. Germline CDR1 is MDHEN and CDR2 is SYDVKM. This CDR3 is built from 14 residues. Trimming shortened V by 5 bases and J by 9 bases, and 17 bases separated the two germline ends.

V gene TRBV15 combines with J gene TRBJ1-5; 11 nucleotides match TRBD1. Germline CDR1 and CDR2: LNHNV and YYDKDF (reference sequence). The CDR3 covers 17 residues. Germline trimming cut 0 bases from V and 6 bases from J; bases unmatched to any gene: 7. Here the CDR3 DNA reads TGTGCCACCAGCAGAGATCCCGGGACAGGGGGATTTCAGCCCCAGCATTTT. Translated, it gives CATSRDPGTGGFQPQHF.

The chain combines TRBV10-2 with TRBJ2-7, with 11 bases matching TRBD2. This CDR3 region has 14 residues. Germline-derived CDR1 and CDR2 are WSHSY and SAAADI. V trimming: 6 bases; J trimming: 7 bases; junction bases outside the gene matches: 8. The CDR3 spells CASRLAGGPMEQYF. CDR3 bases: TGCGCCAGCAGGCTAGCGGGAGGACCCATGGAGCAGTACTTC.

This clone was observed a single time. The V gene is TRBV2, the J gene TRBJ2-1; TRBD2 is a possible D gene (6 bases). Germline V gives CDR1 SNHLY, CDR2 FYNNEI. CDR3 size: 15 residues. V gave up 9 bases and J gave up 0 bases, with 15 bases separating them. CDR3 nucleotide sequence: TGTGCCAGATCAAGAGGGCGGGGCTCCTACAATGAGCAGTTCTTC. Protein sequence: CARSRGRGSYNEQFF.

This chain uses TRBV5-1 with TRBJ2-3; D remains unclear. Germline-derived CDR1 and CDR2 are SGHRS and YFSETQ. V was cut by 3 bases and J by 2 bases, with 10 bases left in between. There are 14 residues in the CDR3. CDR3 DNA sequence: TGCGCCAGCAGCTCGGGTGGGGACACAGATACGCAGTATTTT. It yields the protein CASSSGGDTDTQYF.

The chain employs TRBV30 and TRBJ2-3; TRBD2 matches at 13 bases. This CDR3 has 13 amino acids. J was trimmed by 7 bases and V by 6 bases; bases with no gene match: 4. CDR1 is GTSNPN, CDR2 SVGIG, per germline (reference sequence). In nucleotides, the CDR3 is TGTGCCTGCACACTAGCGGGGGGGAATACGCAGTATTTT. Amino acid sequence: CACTLAGGNTQYF.

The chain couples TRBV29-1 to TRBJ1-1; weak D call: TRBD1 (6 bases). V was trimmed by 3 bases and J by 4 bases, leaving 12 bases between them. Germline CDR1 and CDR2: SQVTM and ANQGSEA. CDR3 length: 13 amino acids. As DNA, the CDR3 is TGCAGCGTTGAGAAAGGGGGGTCCACTGAAGCTTTCTTT. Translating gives CSVEKGGSTEAFF.

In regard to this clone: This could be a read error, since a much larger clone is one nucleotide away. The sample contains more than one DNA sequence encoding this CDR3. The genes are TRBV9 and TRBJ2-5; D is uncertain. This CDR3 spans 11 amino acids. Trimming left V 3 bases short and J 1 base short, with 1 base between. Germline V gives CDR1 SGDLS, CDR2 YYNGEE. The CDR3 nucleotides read TGTGCCAGCAGCGCCCAAGAGACCCAGTACTTC. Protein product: CASSAQETQYF.

The CDR3 bases are TGTGCCAGCAGCTTAAAACTCTGGGATGGACAGAAACCCCACGAGCAGTACTTC. Translation: CASSLKLWDGQKPHEQYF. The chain has TRBV7-2 and TRBJ2-7, with D possibly matching TRBD1 (6 bases). V lost 2 bases and J lost 5, with 25 bases in between. This CDR3 contains 18 residues. CDR1 SGHTA and CDR2 FQGNSA come from the germline V gene.

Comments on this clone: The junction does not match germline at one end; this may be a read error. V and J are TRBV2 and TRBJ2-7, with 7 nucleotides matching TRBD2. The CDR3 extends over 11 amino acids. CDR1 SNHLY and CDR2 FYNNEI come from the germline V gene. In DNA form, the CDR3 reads TGTGCCAGCAGTGAACTGGGGGGGAATAACTTC. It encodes CASSELGGNNF.

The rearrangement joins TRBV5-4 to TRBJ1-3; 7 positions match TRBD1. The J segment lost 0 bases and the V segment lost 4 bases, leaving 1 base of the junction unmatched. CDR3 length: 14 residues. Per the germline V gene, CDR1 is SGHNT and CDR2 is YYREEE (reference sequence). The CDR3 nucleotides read TGTGCCAGCAGCCGGGACAGCTCTGGAAACACCATATATTTT. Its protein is CASSRDSSGNTIYF.

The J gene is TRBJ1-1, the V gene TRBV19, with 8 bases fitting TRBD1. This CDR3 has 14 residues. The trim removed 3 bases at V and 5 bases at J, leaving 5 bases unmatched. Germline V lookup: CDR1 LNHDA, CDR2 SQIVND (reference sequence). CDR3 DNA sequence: TGTGCCAGTAGTATGGACAGGGTAGAAACTGAAGCTTTCTTT. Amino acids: CASSMDRVETEAFF.